Following are 32 T cell receptor beta chains from one sample sequenced in a study of CD8 T cells in ankylosing spondylitis. Overall study findings and caveats: A TCR beta motif made of fewer than ten highly homologous variants seemed typical of ankylosing spondylitis blood.

No antigen has been assigned to these receptors. TCRdb passed the 5' RACE reads through MiXCR, listing each CDR3 protein once. The sample records around 490,000 distinct CDR3 sequences, about 5.4% being singletons. Sequenced: blood, either unsorted or a sorted T cell fraction (not recorded which). These receptors came from a male donor with ankylosing spondylitis.

This clonotype showed up many times. The V gene is TRBV27, the J gene TRBJ2-1; D ambiguous. The CDR3 spans 16 residues. Between the trimmed V and J ends, which lost 8 bases and 0 bases, there was a span of 17 bases. Germline V gene data show CDR1 as MNHEY and CDR2 as SMNVEV (reference sequence). The CDR3: CASHRASASSYNEQFF. The DNA for the CDR3 is TGTGCCAGCCACCGGGCGAGCGCTAGCTCCTACAATGAGCAGTTCTTC.

In DNA form, the CDR3 reads TGCGCCAGCAGCCACGGACTAGCGGGAGAAAATGAGCAGTTCTTC. It specifies CASSHGLAGENEQFF. The chain carries TRBV5-1 and TRBJ2-1; 13 nucleotides line up with TRBD2. This CDR3 is built from 15 residues. V gave up 4 bases and J gave up 7 bases; unmatched junction bases: 5. Germline values: CDR1 SGHRS, CDR2 YFSETQ.

This clonotype appeared once. The gene calls are TRBV4-3 and TRBJ2-5, with unresolved D. Looked up from germline, CDR1 is LGHNA and CDR2 is YSLEER. V lost 1 base, J lost 1 base, and 10 bases lay in between. The CDR3 loop spans 15 amino acids. The CDR3 region is CASSQGEWAQETQYF. CDR3 DNA: TGCGCCAGCAGCCAAGGAGAGTGGGCCCAAGAGACCCAGTACTTC.

Many counts were recorded for this clonotype. The rearrangement uses TRBV13 and TRBJ2-7; TRBD1 matches at 8 bases. The V gene's germline CDR1 is PRHDT and CDR2 FYEKMQ (reference sequence). The CDR3 is made up of 12 amino acids. V was clipped by 4 bases and J by 7 bases; unmatched bases: 3. The CDR3 protein is CASSSGGWEQYF. In DNA, the CDR3 is TGTGCCAGCAGCTCAGGGGGCTGGGAGCAGTACTTC.

This clonotype was detected many times. The CDR3 bases are TGCGCCAGCAGCTATCAGGAGGGACCTAACTATGGCTACACCTTC. This sequence encodes CASSYQEGPNYGYTF. The chain recombines TRBV4-3 with TRBJ1-2, with D maybe TRBD1 (5 bases). The germline V gene has CDR1 LGHNA and CDR2 YSLEER. The V gene lost 5 bases and the J gene lost 0 bases, with 13 bases spanning the gap. The CDR3 extends over 15 amino acids.

This clonotype turned up a few times. The J gene is TRBJ2-1, the V gene TRBV10-1; D possibly corresponds to TRBD1 (6 bases). This CDR3 has 16 residues. CDR1 is WNHNN and CDR2 is SYGVQD in the germline V gene (reference sequence). The V gene lost 0 bases and the J gene lost 2 bases, with 11 bases spanning the gap. The CDR3 sequence is CASSESQGLTYNEQFF. The CDR3 DNA reads as TGCGCCAGCAGTGAGTCTCAGGGGTTGACCTACAATGAGCAGTTCTTC.

A word on this clonotype: Being one base from a much bigger clone, this may be a read error. The rearrangement links TRBV20-1 to TRBJ1-1; D uncertain. Per germline, CDR1 DFQATT and CDR2 SNEGSKA (reference sequence). The CDR3 has 12 residues. CDR3 bases: TGCAGCCTAACCAGCCTGAACACTGAAGCTTTGTTT. Its protein is CSLTSLNTEALF.

V gene TRBV15 combines with J gene TRBJ2-7; the match to TRBD1 covers 11 bases. CDR1 LNHNV and CDR2 YYDKDF come from the germline V gene (reference sequence). The CDR3 length is 16 residues. V was pared by 5 bases and J by 6 bases, with 12 bases of the junction left unmatched. This chain's CDR3 is CATSGRTGGARTEQYF. CDR3 bases: TGTGCCACCAGCGGACGGACAGGGGGCGCAAGGACCGAGCAGTACTTC. Complete variable domain (other parts from reference TRBV15 and TRBJ2-7): DAMVIQNPRYQVTQFGKPVTLSCSQTLNHNVMYWYQQKSSQAPKLLFHYYDKDFNNEADTPDNFQSRRPNTSFCFLDIRSPGLGDTAMYLCATSGRTGGARTEQYFGPGTRLTVT.

This clonotype showed up many times. The rearrangement joins TRBV10-3 to TRBJ1-1; possible D gene TRBD1, 5 bases. The CDR3 is made up of 13 amino acids. V gave up 7 bases and J gave up 3 bases, with 12 bases separating them. CDR1 ENHRY and CDR2 SYGVKD come from the germline V gene. The CDR3 nucleotides read TGTGCCATCATGGGGACGCGGGACACTGAAGCTTTCTTT. Translation: CAIMGTRDTEAFF.

The chain employs TRBV7-2 and TRBJ2-3; no definite D call. CDR3 size: 16 residues. Looked up from germline, CDR1 is SGHTA and CDR2 is FQGNSA. Deletions cut 4 bases from V and 6 bases from J, with 20 bases between. CDR3 nucleotides: TGTGCCAGCAGCTCCCCTTCCCCACTTTCCACGGATACGCAGTATTTT. It is translated as CASSSPSPLSTDTQYF.

In its sample, this clonotype was seen many times. CDR3 DNA: TGTGCCAGCACTACCCGGGACACCCGCTACGAGCAGTACTTC. Translated, it gives CASTTRDTRYEQYF. The V and J genes are TRBV6-1 and TRBJ2-7, with D possibly matching TRBD1 (6 bases). CDR1 is MNHNS, CDR2 SASEGT, per germline. The V gene lost 7 bases and the J gene lost 3 bases, with 16 bases spanning the gap. This CDR3 comprises 14 residues.

This clonotype was picked up many times. The V gene is TRBV28, the J gene TRBJ1-5; D possibly corresponds to TRBD1 (6 bases). CDR1 MDHEN and CDR2 SYDVKM come from the germline V gene. The ends were cut back, 6 bases at V and 0 bases at J, with 12 bases in the middle. CDR3 length: 15 amino acids. CDR3 sequence: CASSGGTHSNQPQHF. For the CDR3, the DNA is TGTGCCAGCAGCGGCGGGACACATAGCAATCAGCCCCAGCATTTT.

The V and J genes are TRBV2 and TRBJ2-7; D possibly corresponds to TRBD2 (5 bases). The CDR3 sequence is 15 residues long. Trimming pared 4 bases from V and 3 bases from J, leaving 16 bases between. Germline CDR1 is SNHLY and CDR2 is FYNNEI. CDR3 sequence: CASSAPLRRDYEQYF. The CDR3 nucleotides read TGTGCCAGCAGTGCCCCCCTTCGCCGGGACTACGAGCAGTACTTC.

This clonotype was found many times. The chain is built from TRBV20-1 and TRBJ1-1, with 7 positions matching TRBD1. The CDR3 is made up of 14 amino acids. V lost 6 bases, J lost 4 bases, and 11 bases stayed unmatched. Looked up from germline, CDR1 is DFQATT and CDR2 is SNEGSKA (reference sequence). CDR3 in amino acids: CSAARGQGGTEAFF. CDR3 DNA sequence: TGCAGTGCCGCCCGTGGCCAGGGGGGCACTGAAGCTTTCTTT.

This clonotype was counted at least ten times. The rearrangement uses TRBV5-1 and TRBJ2-1; a weak D match, TRBD1 (5 bases). Germline CDR1 SGHRS, CDR2 YFSETQ. CDR3 size: 13 residues. Trimming left V 1 base short and J 5 bases short, with 7 bases between. CDR3 amino acids: CASSLNRNNEQFF. The CDR3 DNA reads as TGCGCCAGCAGCTTGAACAGGAACAATGAGCAGTTCTTC.

This clonotype occurred many times. V is TRBV20-1 and J is TRBJ1-3, with D unresolved. The ends were cut back, 6 bases at V and 6 bases at J, with 6 bases in the middle. This CDR3 has 10 amino acids. CDR1 and CDR2 from the germline V gene are DFQATT and SNEGSKA (reference sequence). The CDR3, as DNA: TGCAGTGCACAGAAAAACACCATATATTTT. Residues: CSAQKNTIYF.

This clonotype was counted many times. The chain combines TRBV20-1 with TRBJ1-2; D remains unclear. Trimming stripped 4 bases from V and 3 bases from J, with 18 bases between. CDR1 and CDR2 from the germline V gene are DFQATT and SNEGSKA (reference sequence). This CDR3 region has 15 residues. DNA of the CDR3: TGCAGTGCTAAACCCCCCTCACCGGCGGACTATGGCTACACCTTC. This translates into CSAKPPSPADYGYTF.

This clonotype was found many times. The chain links TRBV5-1 to TRBJ2-5, with 14 bases that match TRBD2. Germline-derived CDR1 and CDR2 are SGHRS and YFSETQ. This CDR3 region has 20 residues. V trimming: 2 bases; J trimming: 5 bases; junction bases outside the gene matches: 17. The CDR3 reads CASSFSSTSGGAWAPETQYF. The CDR3 DNA follows: TGCGCCAGCAGCTTCTCCTCGACTAGCGGGGGGGCATGGGCACCCGAGACCCAGTACTTC.

This clonotype has just a few counts. The gene calls are TRBV5-1 and TRBJ1-1; a weak D match, TRBD1 (6 bases). Trimming took 2 bases from V and 6 from J, leaving 14 bases between them. Germline assignment: CDR1 SGHRS and CDR2 YFSETQ. There are 14 residues in the CDR3. The CDR3 DNA sequence: TGCGCCAGCAGCTTACAGGGAGGGGATCCTGAAGCTTTCTTT. The encoded protein is CASSLQGGDPEAFF.

Ten or more counts support this clonotype. The gene calls are TRBV5-1 and TRBJ2-2; no reliable D call. Trimming stripped 0 bases from V and 3 bases from J, with 6 bases between. Germline V lookup: CDR1 SGHRS, CDR2 YFSETQ. The CDR3 runs to 14 residues. The CDR3 DNA is TGCGCCAGCAGCTTGGCCACAGACACCGGGGAGCTGTTTTTT. Amino acid sequence: CASSLATDTGELFF.

This clonotype occurred a few times. The rearrangement uses TRBV3-1 and TRBJ1-1; no clear D. In germline, CDR1 is LGHDT, CDR2 YNNKEL (reference sequence). The CDR3 is made up of 15 amino acids. V gave up 4 bases and J gave up 1 base, with 13 bases separating them. The chain's CDR3 is CASSLEPQENTEAFF. In DNA, the CDR3 is TGTGCCAGCAGCCTCGAACCCCAGGAGAACACTGAAGCTTTCTTT.

This clonotype was recorded at least ten times. The chain joins TRBV12-3 or TRBV12-4 to TRBJ1-2, with D possibly matching TRBD1 (6 bases). The CDR3 runs to 14 residues. The ends were cut back, 5 bases at V and 0 bases at J, with 10 bases in the middle. CDR3: CASSRDTTNYGYTF. CDR3 bases: TGTGCCAGCAGTCGGGACACAACTAACTATGGCTACACCTTC.

V gene TRBV2 combines with J gene TRBJ2-5, with 9 bases aligning to TRBD2. J lost 5 bases, V lost 6 bases, and 13 bases had no gene match. The CDR3 is made up of 16 amino acids. Germline V gene sequence: CDR1 SNHLY, CDR2 FYNNEI. CDR3: CASRTLRTSDGETQYF. CDR3 bases: TGTGCCAGCAGGACTCTAAGGACTAGCGATGGGGAGACCCAGTACTTC.

This clonotype was seen repeatedly, ten times or more. The chain is built from TRBV20-1 and TRBJ2-1; 8 bases map to TRBD1. Germline V lookup: CDR1 DFQATT, CDR2 SNEGSKA (reference sequence). The CDR3 contains 18 residues. Germline trimming cut 5 bases from V and 4 bases from J; bases unmatched to any gene: 19. The CDR3 sequence: CSAPPVRYRDRLYNEQFF. In DNA, the CDR3 is TGCAGTGCTCCCCCTGTAAGGTACCGGGACAGGTTATACAATGAGCAGTTCTTC.

This clonotype was recorded many times. The chain employs TRBV20-1 and TRBJ2-1; TRBD2 matches 8 bases. This CDR3 region has 15 residues. J gave up 5 bases and V 8 bases, and 14 bases lay outside the gene matches. Germline CDR1 reads DFQATT; CDR2 reads SNEGSKA (reference sequence). Written as DNA, the CDR3 is TGCAGTACCCTTCCGGGACTAGAGAGAAACAATGAGCAGTTCTTC. It is translated as CSTLPGLERNNEQFF.

The sample holds many counts of this clonotype. The chain combines TRBV4-2 with TRBJ2-3, with D possibly TRBD1 on 5 matching bases. The CDR3 loop spans 14 amino acids. Germline V gives CDR1 LGHNA, CDR2 YNFKEQ. The ends were cut back, 0 bases at V and 6 bases at J, with 10 bases in the middle. The CDR3 is CASSQDLYRDTQYF. Here the CDR3 DNA reads TGTGCCAGCAGCCAAGATTTATACAGGGATACGCAGTATTTT.

At least ten counts were recorded for this clonotype. The chain's CDR3 is CASSSPSGIQPQHF. As DNA, the CDR3 is TGTGCCAGCAGTTCCCCCTCAGGGATTCAGCCCCAGCATTTT. The chain joins TRBV28 to TRBJ1-5, with D possibly being TRBD1 (5 bases). The length of the CDR3 is 14 residues. The V and J ends lost 4 bases and 6 bases respectively, with 13 bases between them. Looked up from germline, CDR1 is MDHEN and CDR2 is SYDVKM.

There are many counts of this clonotype. The chain couples TRBV7-9 to TRBJ2-2; tentative D call: TRBD2 (5 bases). This CDR3 has 14 amino acids. The V gene lost 3 bases and the J gene lost 7 bases, with 12 bases spanning the gap. Per the germline V gene, CDR1 is SEHNR and CDR2 is FQNEAQ (reference sequence). CDR3 in DNA: TGTGCCAGCAGCTTCGCCCGGGGAATCGGGGAGCTGTTTTTT. Protein: CASSFARGIGELFF.

This clonotype was found many times. The chain has TRBV4-2 and TRBJ2-7; 10 bases match TRBD2. This CDR3 is built from 15 residues. The germline V gene encodes CDR1 LGHNA and CDR2 YNFKEQ. V lost 1 base, J lost 7 bases, and 7 bases stayed unmatched. The CDR3 nucleotides read TGTGCCAGCAGCCAAGCTCTAGCGGGAGTTAGAGAGCAGTACTTC. Encoded protein: CASSQALAGVREQYF.

This clonotype was seen only a few times. The V gene is TRBV5-1, the J gene TRBJ2-7; D may be TRBD1 or TRBD2 (5 bases each). Germline lookup yields CDR1 SGHRS and CDR2 YFSETQ. Trimming cost V 4 bases and J 6 bases, with 17 bases left between them. The CDR3 consists of 14 residues. In DNA form, the CDR3 reads TGCGCCAGCAGCGCCGGGACGGCTCAGGTCGAGCAGTACTTC. Its protein is CASSAGTAQVEQYF.

The chain combines TRBV14 with TRBJ1-2, with a weak D call TRBD1 (5 bases). This CDR3 contains 14 residues. In germline, CDR1 is SGHDN, CDR2 FVKESK. V shed 1 base and J shed 8 bases, with 14 bases lying between them. The DNA for the CDR3 is TGTGCCAGCAGCCAAGCCGGGACTATGGGAGGCTACACCTTC. As protein: CASSQAGTMGGYTF. The whole variable domain, remainder taken from reference TRBV14 and TRBJ1-2, is EAGVTQFPSHSVIEKGQTVTLRCDPISGHDNLYWYRRVMGKEIKFLLHFVKESKQDESGMPNNRFLAERTGGTYSTLKVQPAELEDSGVYFCASSQAGTMGGYTFGSGTRLTVV.

At least ten counts were recorded for this clonotype. The chain has TRBV27 and TRBJ2-5, with D perhaps TRBD2 (5 bases). Deletions cut 5 bases from V and 2 bases from J, with 12 bases between. Germline V gene sequence: CDR1 MNHEY, CDR2 SMNVEV (reference sequence). The CDR3 consists of 14 residues. The CDR3 region is CASSRGLAQETQYF. CDR3 DNA sequence: TGTGCCAGCAGTAGAGGACTGGCTCAAGAGACCCAGTACTTC.